This TCR beta chain was recorded in a study of OX40 agonist ivuxolimab in advanced cancers. Study in general: Three patients showed partial responses: one hepatocellular carcinoma and two cutaneous melanoma cases.

The trim removed 4 bases at V and 0 bases at J, leaving 5 bases unmatched. Germline V gene sequence: CDR1 LNHDA, CDR2 SQIVND (reference sequence). The CDR3 extends over 16 amino acids. Sequencing used immunoSEQ multiplex PCR; TCRdb keeps in-frame clones, though not all of them. The sample holds approximately 40,000 clones; 85% are singletons and the top ten take about 17%. Specimen: CD4+ or CD8+ T cells sorted from blood, collected in a trial of the OX40 agonist ivuxolimab. J is TRBJ2-4 and V is TRBV19, with 8 bases lining up with TRBD2. This sequence was found in an adult with an advanced solid tumor such as melanoma, head and neck, liver or kidney cancer. CDR3 sequence reads: CASSTTLAGAKNIQYF. In DNA, the CDR3 is TGTGCCAGTAGTACGACCCTAGCGGGAGCCAAAAACATTCAGTACTTC.